This T cell receptor beta chain was recovered during a study of blood T cell repertoires in COVID-19. As for the study in general: T cells, B-cell-depleted T cells, or PBMCs provided the cDNA or gDNA that served as material.

The data were produced by immunoSEQ multiplex PCR, yet TCRdb's version contains in-frame clones alone and is incomplete. Here the sample spans approximately 210,000 clones, approximately 86% being singletons. The junction had 7 bases not matched to a gene; V was cut back by 5 bases and J by 3 bases. The CDR3 is 15 amino acids. Germline V gives CDR1 SGHTA, CDR2 FQGTGA. This sequence joins TRBV7-3 and TRBJ2-1, with 7 positions matching TRBD2. Sequencing input: peripheral blood. This TCR was recovered from a man aged 55 to 70 with COVID-19, enrolled during active disease. CDR3 sequence reads: CASSPTSALYNEQFF. DNA for the CDR3: TGTGCCAGCAGCCCCACTAGCGCGCTCTACAATGAGCAGTTCTTC.